This T cell receptor (beta chain) was obtained from a study of Ad26.COV2.S vaccination and SARS-CoV-2 variants. Whole-study context: Each vaccinee took Ad26.COV2.S intramuscularly, once or twice 56 days apart.

Treatment noted: some 19 received Ad26.COV2.S at low or high dose, single or two shots; about 5 received placebo; per-sample allocation not given. It was on day 63 after the first vaccine or placebo injection that samples were taken. What was given as vaccine was an Ad26 vector encoding Wuhan-strain SARS-CoV-2 spike. Assay: immunoSEQ multiplex PCR; the TCRdb copy retains only in-frame clones and omits some. The sample has more than 400,000 clones, 90% seen once. The source was peripheral blood, collected in a trial of Ad26.COV2.S vaccine versus placebo. This sequence was found in a person aged 18-60 years who received the Ad26.COV2.S COVID-19 vaccine or a placebo.

The CDR3 DNA is TGTGCCAGCAGTGACAAGGGGTCCTACGAGCAGTACTTC. Amino acid sequence: CASSDKGSYEQYF. The genes are TRBV6-1 and TRBJ2-7, with D possibly TRBD1 on 5 matching bases. Germline CDR1 reads MNHNS; CDR2 reads SASEGT. The CDR3 is 13 amino acids. Trimming stripped 3 bases from V and 1 base from J, with 7 bases between.